These 26 T cell receptor beta chains originate from one sample sequenced in a study of blood T cell repertoires in COVID-19. Produced via immunoSEQ multiplex PCR; TCRdb's table is partial and in-frame only. The data hold 490,000 or so clones, with approximately 91% observed a single time. The sample consisted of PBMCs or T cells enriched from blood (not recorded which). These TCRs come from a woman aged 55-75 years who had recovered from COVID-19.

The chain uses TRBV5-1 and TRBJ2-2, with TRBD1 matching over 7 bases. The CDR3 has 14 amino acids. The germline gives CDR1 SGHRS, CDR2 YFSETQ. V was clipped by 4 bases and J by 4 bases; unmatched bases: 4. CDR3 nucleotides: TGCGCCAGCAGCCTGGGACAGACCACCGGGGAGCTGTTTTTT. Its translation: CASSLGQTTGELFF.

J is TRBJ2-4 and V is TRBV3-1 (or the pseudogene TRBV3-2), with D possibly matching TRBD2 (5 bases). Germline lookup yields CDR1 LGHDT and CDR2 YNNKEL (reference sequence). V lost 4 bases, J lost 6 bases, and 13 bases lay in between. This CDR3 is 14 amino acids long. The CDR3 DNA follows: TGTGCCAGCAGCCCAAAGAGCGCGGGAAACATTCAGTACTTC. Amino acid sequence: CASSPKSAGNIQYF.

This clone came up a few times. The chain carries TRBV5-1 and TRBJ2-2; D perhaps matches TRBD1 (6 bases). Germline V gene data show CDR1 as SGHRS and CDR2 as YFSETQ. V was clipped by 8 bases and J by 1 base, with 12 bases between them. The CDR3 loop spans 14 amino acids. The CDR3 loop is CARNRDLNTGELFF. CDR3 coding DNA: TGCGCCAGGAACAGGGATCTGAACACCGGGGAGCTGTTTTTT.

The genes are TRBV19 and TRBJ2-7; 14 positions agree with TRBD2. The CDR3 spans 18 residues. Germline trimming cut 4 bases from V and 0 bases from J; bases unmatched to any gene: 8. Germline CDR1 reads LNHDA; CDR2 reads SQIVND (reference sequence). The CDR3 sequence is CASSTGLAGARSSYEQYF. DNA for the CDR3: TGTGCCAGTAGTACGGGACTAGCGGGGGCTCGGAGCTCCTACGAGCAGTACTTC. The full variable domain, its missing parts supplied by reference TRBV19 and TRBJ2-7, is DGGITQSPKYLFRKEGQNVTLSCEQNLNHDAMYWYRQDPGQGLRLIYYSQIVNDFQKGDIAEGYSVSREKKESFPLTVTSAQKNPTAFYLCASSTGLAGARSSYEQYFGPGTRLTVT.

On this clone itself: Other DNA variants within this sample encode the same CDR3. CDR3 coding DNA: TGTGCCAGCAGTTTATTGAGCGGGGGGGCCTACAATGAGCAGTTCTTC. It specifies CASSLLSGGAYNEQFF. This chain connects TRBV27 to TRBJ2-1; 10 bases are a match to TRBD2. This CDR3 spans 16 amino acids. V was clipped by 1 base and J by 2 bases; unmatched bases: 2. Germline loops: CDR1 MNHEY, CDR2 SMNVEV (reference sequence).

The chain is built from TRBV30 and TRBJ2-7, with TRBD1 identical over 11 bases. The CDR3 runs to 12 residues. V gave up 5 bases and J gave up 7 bases; unmatched junction bases: 4. CDR1 is GTSNPN and CDR2 is SVGIG in the germline V gene (reference sequence). The CDR3 sequence is CAWGQGAREQYF. The DNA for the CDR3 is TGTGCCTGGGGACAGGGGGCACGGGAGCAGTACTTC.

The chain employs TRBV19 and TRBJ1-5; no clear D. CDR1 and CDR2 (germline): LNHDA, SQIVND (reference sequence). The CDR3 totals 11 residues. With 5 bases removed from V and 4 bases from J, the gap between germline ends came to 3 bases. The DNA for the CDR3 is TGTGCCAGTAGTTCAAATCAGCCCCAGCATTTT. Translating gives CASSSNQPQHF.

The chain joins TRBV10-3 to TRBJ2-3; 10 bases line up with TRBD2. The CDR3 loop spans 17 amino acids. V lost 2 bases, J lost 1 base, and 6 bases stayed unmatched. CDR1 ENHRY and CDR2 SYGVKD come from the germline V gene. The CDR3, as DNA: TGTGCCATCAGTGAGCAGCGGGGGGGCCCTGGCACAGATACGCAGTATTTT. Residues: CAISEQRGGPGTDTQYF.

The gene calls are TRBV27 and TRBJ1-1; D not certain. Germline V gene lookup returns CDR1 MNHEY and CDR2 SMNVEV (reference sequence). This CDR3 comprises 14 residues. V gave up 4 bases and J gave up 0 bases, with 9 bases separating them. The CDR3 loop reads CASSSPGMNTEAFF. Written as DNA, the CDR3 is TGTGCCAGCAGTTCCCCGGGTATGAACACTGAAGCTTTCTTT.

The chain couples TRBV10-2 to TRBJ2-7; 7 bases align to TRBD1. The germline V gene has CDR1 WSHSY and CDR2 SAAADI. The CDR3 length is 15 residues. CDR3 residues: CAITDRDPFLIEQYV. In nucleotides, the CDR3 is TGCGCTATTACTGACAGGGACCCCTTCCTGATCGAGCAGTACGTC.

This clone turned up a few times. The V call is TRBV6-2 or TRBV6-3, the J call TRBJ1-1; 9 nucleotides line up with TRBD1. CDR3 length: 15 residues. V dropped 2 bases and J dropped 6; count of bases not matched to a gene: 7. The germline V gene encodes CDR1 MNHEY and CDR2 SVGEGT. CDR3 bases: TGTGCCAGCAGTTACGCGACAGGGGGATTGTCTGAAGCTTTCTTT. As protein: CASSYATGGLSEAFF.

For the CDR3, the DNA is TGTGCCAGCAGCCGCCAGGAGGGTCAGCCCCAGCATTTT. Translation: CASSRQEGQPQHF. V and J are TRBV6-2 or TRBV6-3 and TRBJ1-5, with D unclear. Germline V CDR1 and CDR2: MNHEY, SVGEGT. The CDR3 spans 13 residues. V lost 6 bases and J lost 6, with 12 bases in between.

The chain has TRBV7-2 and TRBJ2-2, with TRBD1 identical over 10 bases. The CDR3 extends over 16 amino acids. Looked up from germline, CDR1 is SGHTA and CDR2 is FQGNSA. Trimming removed 3 bases from V and 7 bases from J; junction bases left unmatched: 8. Written as DNA, the CDR3 is TGTGCCAGCAGCTTTTCCGGGACAGGGGAAGGCGGGGAGCTGTTTTTT. It is translated as CASSFSGTGEGGELFF.

V is TRBV29-1 and J is TRBJ2-3; possible D gene TRBD2, 5 bases. Trimming stripped 4 bases from V and 4 bases from J, with 9 bases between. Germline CDR1 reads SQVTM; CDR2 reads ANQGSEA. The CDR3 has 12 residues. CDR3 coding DNA: TGCAGCGTTGCACCCGGGGCAGATACGCAGTATTTT. It is translated as CSVAPGADTQYF.

The J gene is TRBJ1-2, the V gene TRBV7-2; D perhaps matches TRBD1 (6 bases). The CDR3 loop spans 13 amino acids. Germline lookup yields CDR1 SGHTA and CDR2 FQGNSA. The V gene lost 3 bases and the J gene lost 3 bases, with 8 bases spanning the gap. The CDR3 reads CASSFGQYYGYTF. The CDR3 coding sequence is TGTGCCAGCAGCTTCGGACAGTACTATGGCTACACCTTC.

J is TRBJ1-5 and V is TRBV3-1 (or the pseudogene TRBV3-2); TRBD1 is a possible D gene (5 bases). Germline CDR1 and CDR2: LGHDT and YNNKEL (reference sequence). Trimming pared 4 bases from V and 5 bases from J, leaving 9 bases between. This CDR3 comprises 13 residues. CDR3 sequence (DNA): TGTGCCAGCAGCCTGGGCAGGGATCAGCCCCAGCATTTT. It is translated as CASSLGRDQPQHF.

The chain employs TRBV9 and TRBJ2-2, with 7 bases aligning to TRBD1. Germline V gene data show CDR1 as SGDLS and CDR2 as YYNGEE. The CDR3 spans 15 residues. Trimming at V came to 5 bases and at J to 2 bases, leaving 6 bases not matched to a gene. CDR3 sequence: CASRPQGENTGELFF. CDR3 DNA sequence: TGTGCCAGCAGGCCTCAGGGGGAAAACACCGGGGAGCTGTTTTTT.

The chain links TRBV28 to TRBJ1-5; D may be TRBD1 (5 bases). The CDR3 contains 14 residues. V was trimmed by 2 bases and J by 7 bases, leaving 12 bases between them. In germline, CDR1 is MDHEN, CDR2 SYDVKM. CDR3 in amino acids: CASSLGGSNQPQHF. Written as DNA, the CDR3 is TGTGCCAGCAGTTTAGGGGGGTCCAACCAGCCCCAGCATTTT.

This clone was counted only a few times. The rearrangement uses TRBV6-5 and TRBJ1-3, with TRBD1 identical over 7 bases. Germline V gene data show CDR1 as MNHEY and CDR2 as SVGAGI. The CDR3 runs 12 residues. Trimming cost V 6 bases and J 7 bases; bases outside gene matches: 3. The CDR3 nucleotides are TGTGCCAGCAGGGCACAGGGGAACACCATATATTTT. Translated: CASRAQGNTIYF.

The chain uses TRBV29-1 and TRBJ1-1; 8 nucleotides match TRBD1. The ends lost 5 bases at V and 5 bases at J; junction bases unmatched: 10. The CDR3 consists of 14 residues. Germline CDR1 reads SQVTM; CDR2 reads ANQGSEA. CDR3 coding DNA: TGCAGCGTTCCTGGCAGGGGGCAGGGAACTGAAGCTTTCTTT. This codes for CSVPGRGQGTEAFF.

A single count supports this clone. The rearrangement links TRBV4-1 to TRBJ1-2, with a possible D match to TRBD1 (6 bases). V was cut by 2 bases and J by 2 bases, with 12 bases left in between. The germline gives CDR1 MGHRA, CDR2 YSYEKL. The CDR3 has 15 residues. Here the CDR3 DNA reads TGCGCCAGCAGCCAAAGACAGGCCAACAACTATGGCTACACCTTC. Protein: CASSQRQANNYGYTF.

V gene TRBV30 combines with J gene TRBJ2-7; TRBD2 matches 8 bases. V shed 2 bases and J 3 bases; nucleotides not matched to a gene: 6. In germline, CDR1 is GTSNPN, CDR2 SVGIG (reference sequence). This CDR3 spans 14 amino acids. In nucleotides, the CDR3 is TGTGCCTGGAGTTACACTAGCGGACTCTACGAGCAGTACTTC. It codes for CAWSYTSGLYEQYF.

The chain's CDR3 is CASSTGGVGDNEQFF. Here the CDR3 DNA reads TGTGCCAGCAGCACCGGCGGGGTTGGCGACAATGAGCAGTTCTTC. This chain links TRBV6-5 with TRBJ2-1, with D perhaps matching TRBD2 (6 bases). The CDR3 is made up of 15 amino acids. Germline V gene data show CDR1 as MNHEY and CDR2 as SVGAGI. Trimming cost V 6 bases and J 5 bases, with 17 bases left between them.

This clone was detected only a few times. The chain uses TRBV7-8 and TRBJ1-2, with TRBD1 identical over 9 bases. V gave up 1 base and J gave up 8 bases; unmatched junction bases: 5. Germline CDR1 SGHVS, CDR2 FQNEAQ. This CDR3 spans 14 amino acids. In nucleotides, the CDR3 is TGTGCCAGCAGCTTAGACAGGGGGCATCAGGGCTACACCTTC. This translates into CASSLDRGHQGYTF. The full variable domain, with the rest looked up from reference TRBV7-8 and TRBJ1-2, is GAGVSQSPRYKVAKRGQDVALRCDPISGHVSLFWYQQALGQGPEFLTYFQNEAQLDKSGLPSDRFFAERPEGSVSTLKIQRTQQEDSAVYLCASSLDRGHQGYTFGSGTRLTVV.

Comment on this clone: Other DNA sequences from this sample encode an identical CDR3 as well. This rearrangement joins TRBV6-5 to TRBJ2-1; a possible D gene is TRBD1 (7 bases). Germline CDR1 is MNHEY and CDR2 is SVGAGI. The V end was cut by 5 bases, the J end by 6 bases, with 14 bases between. The CDR3 contains 14 residues. The CDR3 sequence is CASSPGGRGNEQFF. In nucleotides, the CDR3 is TGTGCCAGCAGTCCAGGGGGGCGGGGCAATGAGCAGTTCTTC.

This clone was detected once. V gene TRBV9 combines with J gene TRBJ1-3; TRBD1 is a possible D gene (5 bases). CDR3 length: 18 amino acids. V lost 4 bases, J lost 2 bases, and 22 bases lay in between. Germline values: CDR1 SGDLS, CDR2 YYNGEE. CDR3 DNA: TGTGCCAGCAGCAACAGCGCGGGGTGGGGGGAACCTGGAAACACCATATATTTT. This codes for CASSNSAGWGEPGNTIYF.